A single sample is the source of the 13 T cell receptor beta chains below, sequenced in a study of human T cells and chemical hapten exposure. TCRdb ran MiXCR on the RACE reads and lists one entry per CDR3 protein. The sample shows tens of thousands of distinct CDR3 sequences, 3% to 4% of them seen only once. Documented time point: patch test 2, 6 weeks after DPC sensitization. Treatment here: therapeutic diphenylcyclopropenone sensitization with weekly scalp DPC. The material was whole blood, obtained in connection with sensitization to the hapten diphenylcyclopropenone (DPC). Receptors were obtained from a man aged 35 to 55 with alopecia areata. Some clones in this sample may be carry-over from other donors' samples.

A few counts support this clonotype. Possible read error: a much larger clone is one base away. The CDR3 protein is CASSPNEKLFF. For the CDR3, the DNA is TGTGCCAGCAGCCCCAATGAAAAACTGTTTTTT. V gene TRBV12-3 or TRBV12-4 combines with J gene TRBJ1-4; D is unresolved. Trimming shortened V by 6 bases and J by 5 bases, and 4 bases separated the two germline ends. The CDR3 loop spans 11 amino acids.

This clonotype was observed at least ten times. V and J are TRBV27 and TRBJ2-7; D is possibly TRBD1 (6 bases). CDR1 MNHEY and CDR2 SMNVEV come from the germline V gene (reference sequence). The CDR3 is 15 residues long. Trimming took off 3 bases at V and 2 bases at J, with 14 bases between the two ends. The CDR3 protein is CASSFGRGAPYEQYF. The CDR3 DNA reads TGTGCCAGCAGTTTCGGCAGGGGAGCCCCCTACGAGCAGTACTTC.

This clonotype has a count of ten or more. The V and J genes are TRBV20-1 and TRBJ2-4, with no clear D. Trimming cost V 6 bases and J 10 bases, with 13 bases left between them. The CDR3 spans 11 residues. Germline values: CDR1 DFQATT, CDR2 SNEGSKA (reference sequence). The CDR3 reads CSAFAEAIQYF. As DNA, the CDR3 is TGCAGTGCGTTTGCTGAGGCGATTCAGTACTTC.

There are many counts of this clonotype. This chain links TRBV4-2 with TRBJ1-1; D gene unclear. This CDR3 is 15 amino acids long. The V and J ends lost 0 bases and 2 bases respectively, with 10 bases between them. Germline V gene lookup returns CDR1 LGHNA and CDR2 YNFKEQ. The CDR3 is CASSQEATVNTEAFF. In DNA, the CDR3 is TGTGCCAGCAGCCAAGAGGCTACTGTCAACACTGAAGCTTTCTTT.

This clonotype has more than one count but fewer than ten. The chain employs TRBV6-1 and TRBJ1-5; a possible D gene is TRBD1 (5 bases). This CDR3 has 14 amino acids. Looked up from germline, CDR1 is MNHNS and CDR2 is SASEGT. V lost 6 bases, J lost 2 bases, and 11 bases lay in between. The DNA for the CDR3 is TGTGCCAGCAGGGAGGGACGGGGCAATCAGCCCCAGCATTTT. Protein sequence: CASREGRGNQPQHF.

This clonotype was observed many times. This chain uses TRBV6-6 with TRBJ1-5; D unclear. Germline V CDR1 and CDR2: MNHNY, SVGAGI (reference sequence). V was shortened by 2 bases and J by 7 bases, with 12 bases between the two germline ends. The CDR3 has 14 residues. The CDR3 nucleotides are TGTGCCAGCAGTTACGGGCAAGGCATCCAGCCCCAGCATTTT. It codes for CASSYGQGIQPQHF.

This clonotype was recorded at least ten times. The J gene is TRBJ2-3, the V gene TRBV28; D not certain. The CDR3 is 15 amino acids. CDR1 is MDHEN and CDR2 is SYDVKM in the germline V gene. V dropped 3 bases and J dropped 1 base, with 11 bases sitting between them. The DNA for the CDR3 is TGTGCCAGCAGTTTGGCTCTCCCGGGCACAGATACGCAGTATTTT. This gives the protein CASSLALPGTDTQYF.

This clonotype was observed at least ten times. The CDR3 DNA reads as TGTGCCAGCAGCGGCGGACAGAGCTCCTACAATGAGCAGTTCTTC. Translated, it gives CASSGGQSSYNEQFF. This chain uses TRBV9 with TRBJ2-1, with D possibly TRBD1 on 6 matching bases. The length of the CDR3 is 15 residues. Germline V gives CDR1 SGDLS, CDR2 YYNGEE. Trimming pared 3 bases from V and 0 bases from J, leaving 10 bases between.

There are a few counts of this clonotype. The chain is built from TRBV12-3 or TRBV12-4 and TRBJ1-4, with TRBD1 matching over 7 bases. The CDR3 runs 15 residues. V trimming: 4 bases; J trimming: 8 bases; junction bases outside the gene matches: 10. The CDR3 sequence: CASSSGTERREKLFF. CDR3 DNA sequence: TGTGCCAGCAGTTCAGGGACAGAACGACGAGAAAAACTGTTTTTT.

This clonotype has at least ten counts. This chain connects TRBV14 to TRBJ2-5, with D possibly matching TRBD1 (5 bases). The CDR3 runs to 15 residues. The germline V gene encodes CDR1 SGHDN and CDR2 FVKESK. Trimming shortened V by 3 bases and J by 1 base, and 12 bases separated the two germline ends. The CDR3 reads CASSHGSRVQETQYF. The CDR3 nucleotides are TGTGCCAGCAGCCACGGATCCAGGGTCCAAGAGACCCAGTACTTC.

At least ten counts were recorded for this clonotype. V gene TRBV7-9 combines with J gene TRBJ1-5; TRBD1 might be the D (6 bases). V shed 5 bases and J shed 3 bases, with 8 bases lying between them. The V gene's germline CDR1 is SEHNR and CDR2 FQNEAQ (reference sequence). The CDR3 covers 13 residues. The CDR3 DNA follows: TGTGCCAGCAGCCGGACAGACAATCAGCCCCAGCATTTT. Its translation: CASSRTDNQPQHF.

At least ten counts were recorded for this clonotype. The chain employs TRBV5-5 and TRBJ2-2; D assignment may be TRBD1 or TRBD2 (6 bases each). Germline values: CDR1 SGHKS, CDR2 YYEKEE (reference sequence). The V and J ends lost 4 bases and 1 base respectively, with 23 bases between them. The CDR3 has 19 residues. The CDR3 DNA is TGTGCCAGCAGCGCTCGACATGGGGGGCAGATCTGGAACACCGGGGAGCTGTTTTTT. Translating gives CASSARHGGQIWNTGELFF.

The chain carries TRBV2 and TRBJ1-1; TRBD1 might be the D (6 bases). This CDR3 is built from 18 residues. The V end lost 4 bases, the J end lost 1 base, and 22 bases lay between the germline ends. Germline lookup yields CDR1 SNHLY and CDR2 FYNNEI. The CDR3 DNA follows: TGTGCCAGCAGTGGAGTAGTACAGGGATTCTCCCCGAACACTGAAGCTTTCTTT. As protein: CASSGVVQGFSPNTEAFF.